This entry is about one T cell receptor beta chain. Its antigen is undetermined. The data were obtained in a study of T cells in Graves' hyperthyroidism and ophthalmopathy. Authors of the study amplified TCR beta CDR3 regions from RNA transcripts. TCR CDR3 underwent first-round RT-PCR with the HTBI primer set. TCRdb processed the multiplex PCR reads anew with MiXCR; each CDR3 protein has one entry. Of roughly 640,000 distinct CDR3 sequences listed, approximately 15% are singletons. CDR1 is LGHDT and CDR2 is YNNKEL in the germline V gene (reference sequence). With V trimmed by 0 bases and J by 6 bases, 11 bases remained unmatched. The CDR3 covers 20 residues. Study-wide points: Most thyroid clonotypes that were expanded above 0.001 also turned up in blood.

Among ophthalmopathy patients, the Clinical Activity Score reached at least 3, the NOSPECS grade reached at least 4, and duration remained under 3 months. The receptor's source is a woman aged 40 to 50 with Graves' ophthalmopathy. This rearrangement joins TRBV3-1 to TRBJ2-1, with 16 nucleotides matching TRBD2. The sample comprised blood. The CDR3 reads CASSQDLGLAGGPGSNEQFF. The CDR3 DNA reads TGTGCCAGCAGCCAAGATTTGGGACTAGCGGGAGGGCCGGGGAGCAATGAGCAGTTCTTC.